The 10 T cell receptor beta chains listed next were all sequenced from one sample in a study of blood T cell repertoires in COVID-19. Measured with immunoSEQ multiplex PCR; TCRdb has only the in-frame clones, and not every one. The table has roughly 110,000 clones, about four fifths seen once. Sequencing was done on a sample of peripheral blood. Source of these receptors: a woman in her sixties or seventies with acute or convalescent COVID-19.

J is TRBJ1-2 and V is TRBV25-1; 8 bases fit TRBD1. The CDR3 covers 14 residues. Germline assignment: CDR1 MGHDK and CDR2 SYGVNS. The trim removed 8 bases at V and 1 base at J, leaving 6 bases unmatched. Here the CDR3 reads CASSRTGFNYGYTF. Written as DNA, the CDR3 is TGTGCCAGCTCCCGGACAGGGTTTAACTATGGCTACACCTTC.

This clone has only one observation. The chain joins TRBV10-3 to TRBJ2-1; TRBD1 aligns across 8 bases. The CDR3 extends over 14 amino acids. V was clipped by 5 bases and J by 8 bases; unmatched bases: 8. Germline V lookup: CDR1 ENHRY, CDR2 SYGVKD. Here the CDR3 reads CAISQGAGMDEQFF. The CDR3 DNA is TGTGCCATCAGTCAGGGGGCAGGAATGGATGAGCAGTTCTTC.

The rearrangement uses TRBV19 and TRBJ1-3; D is uncertain. CDR1 is LNHDA and CDR2 is SQIVND in the germline V gene (reference sequence). Trimming shortened V by 6 bases and J by 1 base, and 13 bases separated the two germline ends. The length of the CDR3 is 15 residues. The CDR3 nucleotides are TGTGCCAGTAGACCCAGAACCGATTCTGGAAACACCATATATTTT. It specifies CASRPRTDSGNTIYF.

The V and J genes are TRBV19 and TRBJ2-7, with 8 bases aligning to TRBD1. This CDR3 comprises 14 residues. Losses at the gene ends were 5 bases for V and 5 bases for J; bases not matched to a gene: 8. Germline V gene lookup returns CDR1 LNHDA and CDR2 SQIVND (reference sequence). The CDR3 DNA reads TGTGCCAGTAGTCCCGGACAGGGCGCGGACGAGCAGTACTTC. It yields the protein CASSPGQGADEQYF.

In regard to this clone: Compared with germline, one end of the junction differs, possibly owing to a read error. The chain recombines TRBV7-7 with TRBJ2-3, with D maybe TRBD2 (5 bases). CDR3 length: 18 residues. Looked up from germline, CDR1 is SSHAT and CDR2 is FNYEAQ (reference sequence). This CDR3 reads CASSLGGWETRFTDTQYF. The CDR3 bases are TGTGCTAGCAGCTTAGGCGGGTGGGAGACCCGATTCACAGATACGCAGTATTTT.

This sequence joins TRBV6-6 and TRBJ1-1; D unclear. V was pared by 6 bases and J by 1 base, with 6 bases between. The length of the CDR3 is 12 residues. Germline lookup yields CDR1 MNHNY and CDR2 SVGAGI (reference sequence). CDR3 nucleotide sequence: TGTGCCAGCAGCCGGGAGAACACTGAAGCTTTCTTT. As protein: CASSRENTEAFF.

The chain is built from TRBV11-3 and TRBJ2-3, with 7 bases fitting TRBD2. Germline CDR1 is SGHNT and CDR2 is YENEEA. Unmatched junction bases numbered 7, after V lost 5 bases and J lost 2 bases. The CDR3 is made up of 15 amino acids. CDR3 region: CASSPGEGPTDTQYF. The CDR3 DNA reads as TGTGCCAGCAGCCCCGGGGAGGGCCCCACAGATACGCAGTATTTT.

This sequence joins TRBV7-2 and TRBJ2-5, with TRBD1 identical over 7 bases. J lost 4 bases, V lost 10 bases, and 9 bases had no gene match. Germline lookup yields CDR1 SGHTA and CDR2 FQGNSA. The CDR3 runs 13 residues. The CDR3 loop is CATSDRVTETQYF. The CDR3 DNA follows: TGTGCCACCTCAGACAGGGTGACAGAGACCCAGTACTTC.

The rearrangement links TRBV5-5 to TRBJ2-7, with TRBD1 as a possible D gene (6 bases). The CDR3 loop spans 14 amino acids. Germline values: CDR1 SGHKS, CDR2 YYEKEE (reference sequence). V was clipped by 4 bases and J by 1 base, with 12 bases between them. CDR3 amino acids: CASSPGTRSYEQYF. The DNA for the CDR3 is TGTGCCAGCAGCCCGGGGACAAGGTCCTACGAGCAGTACTTC.

The chain couples TRBV5-1 to TRBJ2-3; 15 bases map to TRBD2. CDR3 length: 17 residues. The V segment lost 0 bases and the J segment 1 base; nucleotides outside the gene matches: 0. The germline V gene encodes CDR1 SGHRS and CDR2 YFSETQ. CDR3: CASSLGTSGRGTDTQYF. The CDR3, as DNA: TGCGCCAGCAGCTTGGGGACTAGCGGGAGGGGCACAGATACGCAGTATTTT.